The rows below give T cell receptor beta chains drawn from one sample of a study of T-cell memory formation after mild COVID-19. TCRdb processed the 5' RACE reads anew with MiXCR; each CDR3 protein has one entry. The sample carries some 310,000 distinct CDR3 sequences, 20% to 25% recorded once. Material for sequencing was PBMCs or a T cell subset sorted from them (not recorded which). These receptors originate from a man aged 18 to 30 who had mild COVID-19 (a few samples of this study predate the infection). Cell type and time point are not known. Both conserved end residues are trimmed from each CDR3. Fields, in order: V gene, J gene, CDR3 protein.

v_gene: TRBV5-1; j_gene: TRBJ2-5; CDR3aa: ASSLAVGDQY
v_gene: TRBV12-3/TRBV12-4; j_gene: TRBJ1-4; CDR3aa: ASTEPGHNEKLF
v_gene: TRBV4-3; j_gene: TRBJ2-5; CDR3aa: ASSQDWNLGGETQY
v_gene: TRBV6-5; j_gene: TRBJ2-1; CDR3aa: ASSTSGGAGEQF
v_gene: TRBV7-9; j_gene: TRBJ2-1; CDR3aa: ASSLARGGMNSYNEQF
v_gene: TRBV5-1; j_gene: TRBJ1-1; CDR3aa: ASTFSPGGSTEAF
v_gene: TRBV5-1; j_gene: TRBJ1-1; CDR3aa: ASSGQGAATEAF
v_gene: TRBV6-5; j_gene: TRBJ2-5; CDR3aa: ASRSGQVETQY
v_gene: TRBV7-3; j_gene: TRBJ2-2; CDR3aa: ASSLSGAGYTGELF
v_gene: TRBV28; j_gene: TRBJ1-2; CDR3aa: ASSAATQTGINYGYT
v_gene: TRBV7-9; j_gene: TRBJ1-1; CDR3aa: ASGTGEIEAF
v_gene: TRBV20-1; j_gene: TRBJ1-5; CDR3aa: SAQGVSNQPQH
v_gene: TRBV4-3; j_gene: TRBJ2-7; CDR3aa: ASSRETGLYEQY
v_gene: TRBV5-4; j_gene: TRBJ1-1; CDR3aa: ASSLGGGLEAF
v_gene: TRBV13; j_gene: TRBJ2-3; CDR3aa: ASSSRDREVFRVPDTQY
v_gene: TRBV6-5; j_gene: TRBJ2-5; CDR3aa: ASSYSRQETQY
v_gene: TRBV5-1; j_gene: TRBJ2-7; CDR3aa: ASSREGQSYEQY
v_gene: TRBV5-1; j_gene: TRBJ1-3; CDR3aa: ASSPGGRSGNTIY
v_gene: TRBV12-3/TRBV12-4; j_gene: TRBJ2-5; CDR3aa: ACCERGKQTQY
v_gene: TRBV4-3; j_gene: TRBJ2-1; CDR3aa: ASSGRGLLLPV
v_gene: TRBV7-6; j_gene: TRBJ1-5; CDR3aa: ASSPRQDARPQH
v_gene: TRBV9; j_gene: TRBJ1-6; CDR3aa: ASSASETGVSALH
v_gene: TRBV6-5; j_gene: TRBJ2-2; CDR3aa: ASSYWVATAGELF
v_gene: TRBV7-2; j_gene: TRBJ1-2; CDR3aa: ASSLLGVTGGFGYT
v_gene: TRBV7-6; j_gene: TRBJ2-1; CDR3aa: ASSSLTSPVVDNEQF
v_gene: TRBV20-1; j_gene: TRBJ2-3; CDR3aa: SARDWTVSTDTQY
v_gene: TRBV27; j_gene: TRBJ1-1; CDR3aa: ASSLNFGVGEAF